This T cell receptor beta chain was found in a study of cytomegalovirus exposure and HLA in healthy donors. Notes on the study in general: The tendency of first-cohort TCR clusters to co-occur in the approximately 110 validation repertoires was identified by a subsequent analysis. A list of approximately 160 TCR beta chains associated with cytomegalovirus was given. Reported results showed that the classifier diagnosed cytomegalovirus status with high specificity and sensitivity.

In regard to this clone: What it binds is unknown.

The donors were part of the validation cohort of roughly 130 subjects. That cohort was separate from the first cohort, which comprised fewer than 800 subjects. Sequencing used immunoSEQ multiplex PCR; TCRdb keeps in-frame clones, though not all of them. The profile shows around 73,000 clones, 70% to 90% of them singletons. CDR1 is SGHAT, CDR2 FQNNGV, per germline. This CDR3 contains 16 residues. V shed 1 base, J shed 3 bases, and the junction held 6 bases outside the gene matches. The gene calls are TRBV11-2 and TRBJ2-5; 9 bases match TRBD2. The sequenced sample was PBMCs. This TCR was sampled from a woman aged 18 to 35 in good health and CMV-seropositive. CDR3 loop: CASSLGRGRAEETQYF. The CDR3 DNA reads as TGTGCCAGCAGCTTAGGTCGCGGGAGGGCCGAAGAGACCCAGTACTTC.